This T cell receptor beta chain is drawn from a study of cytomegalovirus exposure and HLA in healthy donors. Study at large: Early on, a data release was issued that held roughly 86 million unique TCRs from HLA-typed donors. The study's findings and limits: Later on, an analysis showed TCR association rates differing by HLA locus, with DRB1 the most and HLA-C the fewest. Exclusion applied to some V segments, including TRBV6-2 and TRBV6-3, as they were indistinguishable.

A multiplex PCR was run with 60 Vbeta primers and 13 Jbeta primers. Assay: immunoSEQ multiplex PCR; the TCRdb copy retains only in-frame clones and omits some. The sample contains under 200,000 clones, 80% of which appear only once. Note on this clone: Its matching antigen is unknown.

The V end was cut by 4 bases, the J end by 5 bases, with 23 bases between. The CDR3 length is 17 residues. CDR1 MDHEN and CDR2 SYDVKM come from the germline V gene. The origin of this receptor is a woman aged 45-59 years in good health and CMV-seronegative. The chain is built from TRBV28 and TRBJ1-2, with D possibly TRBD1 on 5 matching bases. Sequencing was carried out using PBMCs. As DNA, the CDR3 is TGTGCCAGCAGTTCTCAGCCGGGACTGGGATCGAGATATGGCTACACCTTC. It yields the protein CASSSQPGLGSRYGYTF.